The clone carrying this TCR beta chain was observed a few times. Antigen unknown. The entry originates in a study of CD8 T cells in ankylosing spondylitis. Study observations and caveats: Blood of patients with ankylosing spondylitis appeared to be characterized by a TCR beta motif of several highly homologous variants.

The V gene's germline CDR1 is MNHNY and CDR2 SVGAGI (reference sequence). V lost 6 bases, J lost 8 bases, and 13 bases lay in between. CDR3 length equals 13 residues. TCR beta libraries were made by quantitative 5'-RACE with molecular barcodes. TCRdb re-derived calls from the 5' RACE reads in MiXCR, one entry per CDR3 protein. The table lists hundreds of thousands of distinct CDR3 sequences, 15% to 20% of them singletons. The chain links TRBV6-6 to TRBJ1-4; unclear D gene. The sequence derives from a male donor with ankylosing spondylitis. The sample was blood, either unsorted or a sorted T cell fraction (not recorded which). Here the CDR3 reads CASSTPNLEKLFF. The CDR3 DNA sequence: TGTGCCAGCAGCACCCCTAACCTAGAAAAACTGTTTTTT.